This TCR beta chain was identified in a study of beta chain features in type 1 diabetes. Study results and limitations: Moderate but significant shortening of TCRB CDR3s was recorded in all four CD4+ subsets from Type 1 diabetes patients.

This clone has only a few counts. Its matching antigen is unknown. The investigators reverse transcribed all of the isolated RNA, so they sequenced expressed TCRB transcripts. The method was immunoSEQ multiplex PCR; TCRdb's version includes in-frame clones alone and lacks a portion of them. The table records nearly 700,000 clones, about an eighth of them present only once. Germline CDR1 SEHNR, CDR2 FQNEAQ (reference sequence). The CDR3 runs to 13 residues. V was cut by 6 bases and J by 5 bases, with 11 bases left in between. The sequenced sample consisted of naive CD4+ T cells from blood. The V call is TRBV7-9, the J call TRBJ2-1; the D is unclear. This sequence was found in a man aged 18-30 years with type 1 diabetes. For the CDR3, the DNA is TGTGCCAGCAGTTACCGGAACCACAATGAGCAGTTCTTC. Amino acids: CASSYRNHNEQFF. Variable domain in full (rest from reference TRBV7-9 and TRBJ2-1): DTGVSQNPRHKITKRGQNVTFRCDPISEHNRLYWYRQTLGQGPEFLTYFQNEAQLEKSRLLSDRFSAERPKGSFSTLEIQRTEQGDSAMYLCASSYRNHNEQFFGPGTRLTVL.